This T cell receptor beta chain appears in the sequencing data of a study of blood T cell repertoires in COVID-19. This clone appeared a few times. With 4 bases removed from V and 7 bases from J, the gap between germline ends came to 13 bases. The CDR3 consists of 13 residues. Germline CDR1 and CDR2: SGHTA and FQGNSA. Assay: immunoSEQ multiplex PCR; the TCRdb copy retains only in-frame clones and omits some. The table records over 200,000 clones, 65% to 90% of them present only once. This sequence was found in a man between 40 and 49 years old who had recovered from COVID-19. This sequence joins TRBV7-2 and TRBJ1-2; possible D gene TRBD1, 6 bases. The sequenced sample consisted of peripheral blood. CDR3 loop: CASSSRTVFGYTF. For the CDR3, the DNA is TGTGCCAGCAGCTCTCGGACAGTTTTTGGCTACACCTTC. Combining the CDR3 with reference TRBV7-2 and TRBJ1-2 gives the whole variable domain GAGVSQSPSNKVTEKGKDVELRCDPISGHTALYWYRQSLGQGLEFLIYFQGNSAPDKSGLPSDRFSAERTGGSVSTLTIQRTQQEDSAVYLCASSSRTVFGYTFGSGTRLTVV.